Shown below are 18 T cell receptor beta chains from a single sample sequenced in a study of PD-1 blockade in classical Hodgkin lymphoma. TCRdb keeps only in-frame clones here, not all; method: immunoSEQ multiplex PCR. The sample consists of over 50,000 clones, about 90% of them appearing once. Time point defined: cycle 4 day 1 (C4D1), after more than 5 weeks of nivolumab. Autologous stem cell transplantation was followed by relapse in every patient, and brentuximab vedotin exposure varied. The sample was peripheral blood mononuclear cells (PBMCs), taken before the fourth cycle of nivolumab. These receptors were obtained from a human donor with classical Hodgkin lymphoma.

The V and J genes are TRBV29-1 and TRBJ2-7; 9 nucleotides align to TRBD1. CDR3 size: 13 residues. J was trimmed by 3 bases and V by 3 bases; bases with no gene match: 3. CDR1 is SQVTM, CDR2 ANQGSEA, per germline. The CDR3 sequence is CSVEEGQGYEQYF. The CDR3 nucleotides are TGCAGCGTTGAGGAGGGACAGGGCTACGAGCAGTACTTC.

J is TRBJ1-6 and V is TRBV27; D perhaps matches TRBD1 (5 bases). There are 15 residues in the CDR3. Trimming removed 5 bases from V and 6 bases from J, with 14 bases in between. Germline V gives CDR1 MNHEY, CDR2 SMNVEV (reference sequence). DNA of the CDR3: TGTGCCAGCAGTCGCCCGACAGCTTTTAATTCACCCCTCCACTTT. Protein sequence: CASSRPTAFNSPLHF.

The gene calls are TRBV4-1 and TRBJ1-1; TRBD1 matches at 8 bases. Germline V gene data show CDR1 as MGHRA and CDR2 as YSYEKL. The CDR3 spans 14 residues. V trimming: 0 bases; J trimming: 11 bases; junction bases outside the gene matches: 8. CDR3 amino acids: CASSQDGTGNMAFF. Written as DNA, the CDR3 is TGCGCCAGCAGCCAAGATGGGACAGGTAATATGGCTTTCTTT.

The V and J genes are TRBV19 and TRBJ1-4; 7 bases line up with TRBD1. V shed 9 bases and J 8 bases; nucleotides not matched to a gene: 12. Germline V gene data show CDR1 as LNHDA and CDR2 as SQIVND (reference sequence). The CDR3 is 14 residues long. The CDR3 coding sequence is TGTGCCAGCCAGACAGGGTTCGAAGAGGAAAAACTGTTTTTT. This gives the protein CASQTGFEEEKLFF.

This chain connects TRBV5-5 to TRBJ2-5; D unresolved. This CDR3 is 12 amino acids long. Trimming removed 2 bases at V and 5 bases at J, with 7 bases between. The germline gives CDR1 SGHKS, CDR2 YYEKEE (reference sequence). CDR3 sequence reads: CASSFTQETQYF. CDR3 DNA: TGTGCCAGCAGCTTTACGCAGGAGACCCAGTACTTC.

The chain employs TRBV30 and TRBJ2-1; 8 bases align to TRBD2. V was pared by 4 bases and J by 2 bases, with 7 bases of the junction left unmatched. The CDR3 is made up of 15 amino acids. Germline V gene data show CDR1 as GTSNPN and CDR2 as SVGIG (reference sequence). DNA of the CDR3: TGTGCCTGGATTAACCCGGGACTAGCCTACAATGAGCAGTTCTTC. This encodes CAWINPGLAYNEQFF.

As regards this clone: In the same sample, other DNA sequences code for this CDR3. This chain links TRBV5-1 with TRBJ2-5; maybe TRBD1 (6 bases). The CDR3 runs 13 residues. Germline lookup yields CDR1 SGHRS and CDR2 YFSETQ. V was clipped by 4 bases and J by 2 bases, with 9 bases between them. The CDR3 bases are TGCGCCAGCAGCCCTAGGGGGCAAGAGACCCAGTACTTC. It specifies CASSPRGQETQYF.

The V gene is TRBV6-6, the J gene TRBJ1-5; 8 bases are shared with TRBD1. CDR1 MNHNY and CDR2 SVGAGI come from the germline V gene (reference sequence). V gave up 6 bases and J gave up 7 bases; unmatched junction bases: 11. CDR3 length: 15 residues. CDR3 loop: CASSNTGQGGQPQHF. For the CDR3, the DNA is TGTGCCAGCAGCAACACAGGACAGGGCGGGCAGCCCCAGCATTTT.

This chain connects TRBV10-3 to TRBJ2-3; 9 bases are a match to TRBD2. The germline V gene has CDR1 ENHRY and CDR2 SYGVKD. The CDR3 length is 16 residues. After removal of 2 bases from V and 2 bases from J, the junction contained 5 bases not matched to a gene. The chain's CDR3 is CAISEPERGDTDTQYF. The CDR3 nucleotides read TGTGCCATCAGTGAGCCGGAGCGGGGGGACACAGATACGCAGTATTTT.

The chain recombines TRBV14 with TRBJ1-2; D is ambiguous. The V and J ends lost 6 bases and 5 bases respectively, with 10 bases between them. The germline gives CDR1 SGHDN, CDR2 FVKESK. The CDR3 has 12 amino acids. DNA of the CDR3: TGTGCCAGCAGTCCCTCCTCATATGGCTACACCTTC. Protein product: CASSPSSYGYTF.

The chain joins TRBV19 to TRBJ1-2; 8 bases are a match to TRBD1. Germline-derived CDR1 and CDR2 are LNHDA and SQIVND (reference sequence). Trimming removed 3 bases from V and 4 bases from J; junction bases left unmatched: 4. CDR3 size: 14 residues. For the CDR3, the DNA is TGTGCCAGTAGTATTACAGGACAGGGCTATGGCTACACCTTC. This sequence encodes CASSITGQGYGYTF.

The chain recombines TRBV7-9 with TRBJ1-2; 10 bases match TRBD1. From germline, CDR1 is SEHNR and CDR2 FQNEAQ (reference sequence). V trimming: 1 base; J trimming: 5 bases; junction bases outside the gene matches: 4. CDR3 length: 15 residues. The CDR3 reads CASSLETGGPYGYTF. CDR3 sequence (DNA): TGTGCCAGCAGCTTAGAGACAGGGGGCCCTTATGGCTACACCTTC.

The chain recombines TRBV6-5 with TRBJ1-2, with a tentative D call TRBD1 (5 bases). The CDR3 sequence is 10 residues long. V was shortened by 11 bases and J by 7 bases, with 11 bases between the two germline ends. Germline loops: CDR1 MNHEY, CDR2 SVGAGI. DNA for the CDR3: TGTGCCGTAGGGGTGGGTGGCTACACCTTC. Its translation: CAVGVGGYTF.

The gene calls are TRBV7-9 and TRBJ2-5; 8 positions match TRBD1. V was clipped by 5 bases and J by 4 bases; unmatched bases: 12. The germline V gene encodes CDR1 SEHNR and CDR2 FQNEAQ (reference sequence). The CDR3 spans 16 residues. CDR3 sequence: CASSVTGTGGGETQYF. The CDR3 bases are TGTGCCAGCAGCGTCACCGGGACAGGCGGCGGAGAGACCCAGTACTTC.

The rearrangement links TRBV6-5 to TRBJ1-2, with D perhaps matching TRBD1 (5 bases). Germline lookup yields CDR1 MNHEY and CDR2 SVGAGI. V gave up 7 bases and J gave up 1 base, with 13 bases separating them. CDR3 length: 14 residues. DNA for the CDR3: TGTGCCAGCAACTCTAATGGGGGTAACTATGGCTACACCTTC. Residues: CASNSNGGNYGYTF.

This chain links TRBV5-1 with TRBJ2-7; no definite D call. The CDR3 is 14 amino acids. Germline V gene lookup returns CDR1 SGHRS and CDR2 YFSETQ. V gave up 0 bases and J gave up 0 bases, with 7 bases separating them. The CDR3 protein is CASSLVLSSYEQYF. CDR3 nucleotides: TGCGCCAGCAGCTTGGTGCTTAGCTCCTACGAGCAGTACTTC.

The chain is built from TRBV11-3 and TRBJ2-1; 9 nucleotides line up with TRBD1. Germline V gene data show CDR1 as SGHNT and CDR2 as YENEEA. The CDR3 loop spans 15 amino acids. V dropped 5 bases and J dropped 8; count of bases not matched to a gene: 10. The CDR3 reads CASSPGQGIGDEQFF. Here the CDR3 DNA reads TGTGCCAGCAGCCCAGGACAGGGGATCGGGGATGAGCAGTTCTTC.

The V and J genes are TRBV12-1 and TRBJ1-2; TRBD1 is the table's D call, not checked against the DNA. TRBV12-1 is tagged as a pseudogene. The CDR3 covers 19 residues. The CDR3 DNA reads TGTGCCAGCACCTCAAAAGCTAAGGGGACACAACCTGCTAACTATGGCTACACCTTC. Translated, it gives CASTSKAKGTQPANYGYTF.